The 23 T cell receptor beta chains below all came from one sample that was sequenced in a study of blood T cell repertoires in COVID-19. Method: immunoSEQ multiplex PCR; TCRdb's copy keeps in-frame clones and lacks some. The sample holds 150,000 to 200,000 clones, about four fifths seen once. The material sequenced was PBMCs or T cells enriched from blood (not recorded which). The receptor set was obtained from a woman aged 55-75 years who had recovered from COVID-19.

The chain joins TRBV5-8 to TRBJ2-1; 10 nucleotides match TRBD1. Germline CDR1 SGHTS, CDR2 YDEGEE. The V and J ends lost 6 bases and 7 bases, in that order; junction bases with no gene match: 13. CDR3 size: 16 residues. The CDR3: CASNQAVRDRGNEQFF. CDR3 bases: TGTGCCAGCAACCAAGCGGTCCGGGACAGGGGTAATGAGCAGTTCTTC.

The CDR3 bases are TGTGCCAGCAGGGGACAGGGGGGTGGCTACACCTTC. Translating gives CASRGQGGGYTF. V and J are TRBV2 and TRBJ1-2; 11 bases are a match to TRBD1. V lost 6 bases and J lost 7; bases outside the gene matches: 1. This CDR3 has 12 residues. Germline assignment: CDR1 SNHLY and CDR2 FYNNEI.

This clone was observed once. The CDR3 sequence is CASSLMGGATNEKLFF. The DNA for the CDR3 is TGTGCCAGCAGCTTAATGGGGGGTGCAACTAATGAAAAACTGTTTTTT. The genes are TRBV7-2 and TRBJ1-4; TRBD1 is a possible D gene (5 bases). V was cut by 2 bases and J by 0 bases, with 10 bases left in between. The CDR3 has 16 residues. Germline lookup yields CDR1 SGHTA and CDR2 FQGNSA.

This rearrangement joins TRBV7-3 to TRBJ2-5; D possibly corresponds to TRBD1 (7 bases). Germline V gene sequence: CDR1 SGHTA, CDR2 FQGTGA. The length of the CDR3 is 14 residues. V was clipped by 5 bases and J by 2 bases, with 12 bases between them. This CDR3 is CASSLQGGQETQYF. The CDR3 bases are TGTGCCAGCAGCCTTCAGGGGGGACAAGAGACCCAGTACTTC.

The chain links TRBV5-1 to TRBJ2-2, with D perhaps TRBD2 (7 bases). V was cut by 2 bases and J by 2 bases, with 13 bases left in between. The CDR3 runs 16 residues. From germline, CDR1 is SGHRS and CDR2 YFSETQ. CDR3 bases: TGCGCCAGCAGCTTTGACGGGGGGCCAAACACCGGGGAGCTGTTTTTT. Residues: CASSFDGGPNTGELFF.

V gene TRBV24-1 combines with J gene TRBJ2-7, with 11 bases identical to TRBD1. Losses at the gene ends were 5 bases for V and 4 bases for J; bases not matched to a gene: 6. Germline V gives CDR1 KGHDR, CDR2 SFDVKD. The CDR3 runs to 15 residues. CDR3 amino acids: CATSALGDRGYEQYF. The CDR3 bases are TGTGCCACCAGTGCCCTCGGGGACAGGGGGTACGAGCAGTACTTC.

The chain couples TRBV18 to TRBJ1-5; D call uncertain. Per germline, CDR1 KGHSH and CDR2 LQKENI. The length of the CDR3 is 13 residues. Trimming removed 3 bases at V and 6 bases at J, with 9 bases between. This CDR3 reads CASSPEGAQPQHF. In nucleotides, the CDR3 is TGTGCCAGCTCACCGGAGGGAGCTCAGCCCCAGCATTTT.

This clone was recorded a few times. The identical CDR3 is also encoded by other nucleotide sequences in the sample. This chain uses TRBV5-4 with TRBJ1-1, with D possibly TRBD1 on 5 matching bases. CDR1 SGHNT and CDR2 YYREEE come from the germline V gene (reference sequence). Trimming took off 1 base at V and 1 base at J, with 14 bases between the two ends. CDR3 length equals 16 residues. CDR3 DNA sequence: TGTGCCAGCAGCTTGACGGGGGGGGTAGAGAACACTGAAGCTTTCTTT. Translating gives CASSLTGGVENTEAFF.

This sequence joins TRBV24-1 and TRBJ2-2; TRBD1 matches 10 bases. CDR3 size: 16 residues. The germline gives CDR1 KGHDR, CDR2 SFDVKD. Trimming took 3 bases from V and 6 from J; bases not matched to a gene: 6. CDR3 in amino acids: CATSDPTGGVSGELFF. In DNA form, the CDR3 reads TGTGCCACCAGTGATCCGACAGGGGGCGTTTCCGGGGAGCTGTTTTTT.

The chain combines TRBV4-1 with TRBJ2-7, with D unclear. CDR3 length: 14 residues. Germline assignment: CDR1 MGHRA and CDR2 YSYEKL. Trimming shortened V by 2 bases and J by 4 bases, and 12 bases separated the two germline ends. CDR3 DNA sequence: TGCGCCAGCAGCCAAAACTTCGGAGAATACGAGCAGTACTTC. It codes for CASSQNFGEYEQYF.

J is TRBJ2-7 and V is TRBV2; TRBD2 might be the D (5 bases). The CDR3 consists of 11 residues. V lost 10 bases, J lost 5 bases, and 12 bases lay in between. Germline CDR1 and CDR2: SNHLY and FYNNEI. CDR3 loop: CATCPGDEQYF. The CDR3 DNA reads as TGTGCCACATGTCCCGGGGACGAGCAGTACTTC.

The chain links TRBV3-1 (or the pseudogene TRBV3-2) to TRBJ2-1; no definite D call. This CDR3 is built from 12 residues. Trimming pared 3 bases from V and 4 bases from J, leaving 4 bases between. The germline V gene encodes CDR1 LGHDT and CDR2 YNNKEL (reference sequence). The CDR3 region is CASSHGYNEQFF. CDR3 DNA sequence: TGTGCCAGCAGCCACGGGTACAATGAGCAGTTCTTC.

This clone turned up a few times. This chain uses TRBV4-2 with TRBJ2-7, with 9 bases matching TRBD2. The germline V gene encodes CDR1 LGHNA and CDR2 YNFKEQ. Trimming took 0 bases from V and 3 from J; bases not matched to a gene: 6. The CDR3 has 16 amino acids. In nucleotides, the CDR3 is TGTGCCAGCAGCCAAGAGGACCCTAGCGGGATCTACGAGCAGTACTTC. Its translation: CASSQEDPSGIYEQYF.

This chain links TRBV5-5 with TRBJ1-2; maybe TRBD1 (6 bases). The CDR3 runs 15 residues. Germline CDR1 and CDR2: SGHKS and YYEKEE (reference sequence). V was shortened by 3 bases and J by 0 bases, with 12 bases between the two germline ends. The CDR3 nucleotides read TGTGCCAGCAGCTCAGGGGAATTAACTAACTATGGCTACACCTTC. It translates to CASSSGELTNYGYTF. The full variable domain, with the rest looked up from reference TRBV5-5 and TRBJ1-2, is DAGVTQSPTHLIKTRGQQVTLRCSPISGHKSVSWYQQVLGQGPQFIFQYYEKEERGRGNFPDRFSARQFPNYSSELNVNALLLGDSALYLCASSSGELTNYGYTFGSGTRLTVV.

In this sample, this clone turned up once. The chain carries TRBV6-5 and TRBJ1-2; D gene ambiguous. The length of the CDR3 is 14 residues. Trimming left V 8 bases short and J 5 bases short, with 18 bases between. The germline CDR1 and CDR2 sequences are MNHEY and SVGAGI. DNA of the CDR3: TGTGCCAGCGGGGAGGGTATCCGGAAGTATGGCTACACCTTC. Its protein is CASGEGIRKYGYTF.

J is TRBJ2-2 and V is TRBV5-1; D possibly corresponds to TRBD1 (5 bases). The V gene lost 0 bases and the J gene lost 1 base, with 19 bases spanning the gap. The CDR3 extends over 19 amino acids. The V gene's germline CDR1 is SGHRS and CDR2 YFSETQ. CDR3 bases: TGCGCCAGCAGCTTGGACCCCAGGGAAAGGTGGCTGAACACCGGGGAGCTGTTTTTT. Protein sequence: CASSLDPRERWLNTGELFF.

The V and J genes are TRBV9 and TRBJ1-6, with D tentatively TRBD1 (5 bases). The ends were cut back, 0 bases at V and 4 bases at J, with 11 bases in the middle. The CDR3 has 16 residues. The V gene's germline CDR1 is SGDLS and CDR2 YYNGEE. CDR3 sequence reads: CASSVDPQGYNSPLHF. The CDR3 region has the DNA TGTGCCAGCAGCGTAGATCCGCAGGGATATAATTCACCCCTCCACTTT.

This sequence joins TRBV11-2 and TRBJ2-1; TRBD2 agrees at 13 bases. In germline, CDR1 is SGHAT, CDR2 FQNNGV. J lost 9 bases, V lost 5 bases, and 7 bases had no gene match. The CDR3 consists of 15 residues. The CDR3 spells CASSRTSGGAAEQFF. DNA for the CDR3: TGTGCCAGCAGCCGTACTAGCGGGGGGGCGGCTGAGCAGTTCTTC.

CDR3 bases: TGTGCCAGCAGCTTGGACAGCCCTCCCACACCCCTCCACTTT. This sequence encodes CASSLDSPPTPLHF. V is TRBV5-5 and J is TRBJ1-6, with unresolved D. The CDR3 extends over 14 amino acids. Trimming took off 0 bases at V and 11 bases at J, with 12 bases between the two ends. The V gene's germline CDR1 is SGHKS and CDR2 YYEKEE (reference sequence).

CDR3 sequence reads: CASSRTSIYEQYF. CDR3 sequence (DNA): TGTGCCAGCAGCCGGACTAGCATATACGAGCAGTACTTC. V is TRBV27 and J is TRBJ2-7, with 8 bases aligning to TRBD2. Germline trimming cut 6 bases from V and 4 bases from J; bases unmatched to any gene: 5. The length of the CDR3 is 13 residues. Looked up from germline, CDR1 is MNHEY and CDR2 is SMNVEV (reference sequence).

This clone was found a few times. This chain uses TRBV6-5 with TRBJ2-7, with D maybe TRBD2 (7 bases). V was clipped by 7 bases and J by 3 bases, with 16 bases between them. The CDR3 runs to 14 residues. Germline lookup yields CDR1 MNHEY and CDR2 SVGAGI. CDR3 sequence: CASTRGGGSYEQYF. Written as DNA, the CDR3 is TGTGCCAGCACCCGAGGGGGGGGAAGCTACGAGCAGTACTTC.

V is TRBV5-8 and J is TRBJ2-4, with a possible D match to TRBD2 (6 bases). CDR3 length: 15 residues. V lost 1 base and J lost 8, with 16 bases in between. CDR1 is SGHTS and CDR2 is YDEGEE in the germline V gene. CDR3 nucleotide sequence: TGTGCCAGCAGCTTGATTAGCGGCCTCTCCGACATTCAGTACTTC. This encodes CASSLISGLSDIQYF.

The chain uses TRBV6-4 and TRBJ1-2; the D is unclear. CDR3 length equals 15 residues. V lost 0 bases and J lost 0, with 8 bases in between. Germline CDR1 reads MRHNA; CDR2 reads SNTAGT. The CDR3 nucleotides read TGTGCCAGCAGTGACTCCGACGGAGCTAACTATGGCTACACCTTC. Amino acid sequence: CASSDSDGANYGYTF.